This T cell receptor beta chain is from a study of blood T cells in healthy people across ages. V gave up 0 bases and J gave up 3 bases; unmatched junction bases: 13. This CDR3 spans 19 amino acids. This clonotype came up a few times. A second about 7 to 12 cycle PCR used barcoded and J-beta primers. Using its own MiXCR run on the 5' RACE reads, TCRdb lists one record per CDR3 protein. The table shows fewer than 900,000 distinct CDR3 sequences, with roughly 40% occurring only once. The donors, healthy Caucasians from Russia, were aged roughly 6 to 90. This sequence was found in a young man in good health. The chain couples TRBV12-3 or TRBV12-4 to TRBJ2-1; 8 bases map to TRBD1. Sequenced: blood. This chain's CDR3 is CASSLATDHTGGSYNEQFF. Here the CDR3 DNA reads TGTGCCAGCAGTTTAGCCACGGACCATACAGGGGGGAGCTACAATGAGCAGTTCTTC.